This entry describes one T cell receptor (beta chain). What it binds is not known. This sample is drawn from a study of T cell responses to AZD1222 COVID-19 vaccine. General observations from the study: White British ancestry dominated among donors, who included more females, and clonal diversity was possibly underestimated.

Sequencing used immunoSEQ multiplex PCR; TCRdb keeps in-frame clones, though not all of them. The table includes tens of thousands of clones, roughly 87% detected once. It was second doses at about 4 or about 12 weeks that were pooled. Trimming removed 0 bases from V and 4 bases from J; junction bases left unmatched: 13. The CDR3 consists of 19 residues. CDR1 SGHNT and CDR2 YYREEE come from the germline V gene (reference sequence). This chain connects TRBV5-4 to TRBJ2-1, with 10 nucleotides matching TRBD1. This material consisted of peripheral blood, taken 28 days after the second AZD1222 dose. The receptor was isolated from an adult who received the AZD1222 COVID-19 vaccine. CDR3 DNA: TGTGCCAGCAGCTTGGCCGTTTTCGACAGGGGGCGATCGTACAATGAGCAGTTCTTC. This sequence encodes CASSLAVFDRGRSYNEQFF.